This is a list of T cell receptor beta chains from one sample in a study of early T cells in non-severe SARS-CoV-2 infection. TCRdb redid the calling of the 5' RACE reads with MiXCR, one entry per CDR3 protein. The sample has about 69,000 distinct CDR3 sequences; 4% to 6% are singletons. The starting material was whole blood, obtained at baseline. The receptors stem from an adult who was a healthcare worker with PCR-confirmed SARS-CoV-2 infection or an uninfected control (not recorded which). The donor label of this sample is uncertain. CDR3s include the opening cysteine and the closing phenylalanine or tryptophan. A D gene is named only where the DNA matches it firmly. Some rows have no size entry. The others give once, few or many, or a class for an expanded clone.

j_call v_call clone_size d_call cdr3_aa cdr3_nt
TRBJ1-3 TRBV5-5 - - CASSSTRVSGNTIYF TGTGCCAGCAGCAGTACCAGGGTCTCTGGAAACACCATATATTTT
TRBJ2-5 TRBV6-5 - TRBD2 CASSYLALAGGQETQYF TGTGCCAGCAGTTACCTTGCACTAGCGGGGGGCCAAGAGACCCAGTACTTC
TRBJ2-3 TRBV5-1 few - CASSPGLALTDTQYF TGCGCCAGCAGCCCTGGGCTAGCGTTGACAGATACGCAGTATTTT
TRBJ2-7 TRBV7-6 - TRBD1 CASSGQGYEQYF TGTGCCAGCTCGGGACAGGGGTACGAGCAGTACTTC
TRBJ2-3 TRBV24-1 many TRBD2 CATSDSLAGGITDTQYF TGTGCCACCAGTGACTCCCTAGCGGGGGGAATCACAGATACGCAGTATTTT
TRBJ2-6 TRBV19 few - CASSIGSSGANVLTF TGTGCCAGTAGTATAGGCTCCTCTGGGGCCAACGTCCTGACTTTC
TRBJ1-1 TRBV29-1 many - CSVGPSALTEAFF TGCAGCGTTGGTCCCTCTGCCCTCACTGAAGCTTTCTTT
TRBJ2-5 TRBV11-2 many TRBD1 CASRSLRGRGETQYF TGTGCCAGCAGATCCCTCAGGGGGCGCGGGGAGACCCAGTACTTC
TRBJ2-7 TRBV7-6 many TRBD2 CASSSGGPSYEQYF TGTGCCAGCAGCAGCGGGGGACCTTCCTACGAGCAGTACTTC
TRBJ2-7 TRBV11-2 many TRBD1 CASSFSQTSGQGYEQYF TGTGCCAGCAGCTTCTCCCAAACCTCGGGACAGGGGTACGAGCAGTACTTC
TRBJ2-1 TRBV20-1 - TRBD2 CSAIAGGPYNEQFF TGCAGTGCCATAGCGGGGGGCCCCTACAATGAGCAGTTCTTC
TRBJ2-2 TRBV28 many TRBD1 CASTYWGQGFTGELFF TGTGCCAGCACCTATTGGGGACAGGGGTTCACCGGGGAGCTGTTTTTT